This is a list of T cell receptor beta chains from one sample in a study of blood T cells in healthy people across ages. MiXCR, run by TCRdb on the 5' RACE reads, gives a single entry per CDR3 protein. This table has about 1,800,000 distinct CDR3 sequences, roughly 28% appearing once. The sequencing input was blood. Receptor source: a woman between 25 and 40 years old in good health. The CDR3 runs from the conserved cysteine through the conserved F or W. Fields, in order: D gene, J gene, clone size, V gene, CDR3 protein, CDR3 DNA. The D gene is left open where the match is weak. Clone size appears in some rows only: once, few, many, or a class for an expanded clone.

>TRBD1|TRBJ2-1|.|TRBV12-3/TRBV12-4
CASGETGFYNEQFF
TGTGCCAGCGGGGAGACAGGGTTCTACAATGAGCAGTTCTTC
>.|TRBJ1-1|many|TRBV7-6
CASSLGGGKTEAFF
TGTGCCAGCAGCTTGGGGGGGGGCAAAACTGAAGCTTTCTTT
>.|TRBJ2-3|.|TRBV12-3/TRBV12-4
CANAPEGISTDTQYF
TGTGCCAACGCCCCTGAGGGGATTAGCACAGATACGCAGTATTTT
>TRBD2|TRBJ2-7|many|TRBV20-1
CSARPSGSYEQYF
TGCAGTGCTAGACCTAGCGGGAGCTACGAGCAGTACTTC
>.|TRBJ2-7|.|TRBV6-5
CASRRVGTVTYEQYF
TGTGCCAGCCGGCGGGTGGGGACCGTGACCTACGAGCAGTACTTC
>.|TRBJ2-7|.|TRBV4-1
CASSQVAWTDTYEQYF
TGCGCCAGCAGCCAAGTCGCTTGGACGGATACCTACGAGCAGTACTTC
>TRBD2|TRBJ2-2|.|TRBV10-3
CAISRTSGRRTGELFF
TGTGCCATCAGTCGGACTAGCGGGAGGCGAACCGGGGAGCTGTTTTTT
>TRBD2|TRBJ2-1|few|TRBV4-3
CASSQDLTSGTNNEQFF
TGCGCCAGCAGCCAAGACCTTACTAGCGGGACTAACAATGAGCAGTTCTTC
>.|TRBJ2-3|few|TRBV5-4
CASSPDQGDTQYF
TGTGCCAGCAGCCCCGATCAGGGGGATACGCAGTATTTT
>TRBD2|TRBJ2-1|.|TRBV7-2
CASSLVRGGPRNEQFF
TGTGCCAGCAGCTTAGTACGGGGGGGCCCGAGAAATGAGCAGTTCTTC
>.|TRBJ1-1|.|TRBV5-7
CASSLGAAGSTEAFF
TGTGCCAGCAGCTTAGGGGCGGCCGGTTCCACTGAAGCTTTCTTT
>.|TRBJ1-4|few|TRBV14
CASSQERGSNEKLFF
TGTGCCAGCAGCCAAGAAAGGGGATCTAATGAAAAACTGTTTTTT
>.|TRBJ2-6|many|TRBV4-1
CASSQGTVGAGANVLTF
TGCGCCAGCAGCCAAGGGACCGTGGGCGCTGGGGCCAACGTCCTGACTTTC
>.|TRBJ2-7|.|TRBV7-2
CASSRPDRTHEQYF
TGTGCCAGCAGCCGTCCAGACAGGACCCACGAGCAGTACTTC
>.|TRBJ2-1|few|TRBV29-1
CSAQIPPNEQFF
TGCAGCGCCCAAATTCCGCCCAATGAGCAGTTCTTC
>TRBD2|TRBJ2-7|few|TRBV20-1
CSARMASGDYEQYF
TGCAGTGCTAGGATGGCTAGCGGGGACTACGAGCAGTACTTC
>TRBD2|TRBJ2-3|.|TRBV7-9
CASSRMIAGKTDTQYF
TGTGCCAGCAGCCGAATGATAGCGGGGAAAACAGATACGCAGTATTTT
>.|TRBJ1-4|few|TRBV30
CAWSGWDVATNEKLFF
TGTGCCTGGAGTGGTTGGGACGTTGCAACTAATGAAAAACTGTTTTTT